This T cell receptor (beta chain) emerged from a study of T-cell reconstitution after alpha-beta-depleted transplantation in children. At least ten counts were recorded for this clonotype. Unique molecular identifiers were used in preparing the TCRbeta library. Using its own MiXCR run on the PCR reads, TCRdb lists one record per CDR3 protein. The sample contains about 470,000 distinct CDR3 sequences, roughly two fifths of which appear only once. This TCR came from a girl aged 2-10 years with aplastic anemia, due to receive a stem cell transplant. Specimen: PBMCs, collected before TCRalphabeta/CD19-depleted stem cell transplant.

The CDR3 loop is CASSLGRTSGTNTGELFF. Here the CDR3 DNA reads TGTGCCAGCAGCTTAGGCCGGACTAGCGGGACGAACACCGGGGAGCTGTTTTTT. V gene TRBV11-1 combines with J gene TRBJ2-2; 12 bases align to TRBD2. Germline V gene data show CDR1 as SGHAT and CDR2 as FQDESV (reference sequence). V lost 1 base and J lost 0; bases outside the gene matches: 3. The CDR3 has 18 amino acids. The complete variable domain, with remaining parts taken from reference TRBV11-1 and TRBJ2-2, reads EAEVAQSPRYKITEKSQAVAFWCDPISGHATLYWYRQILGQGPELLVQFQDESVVDDSQLPKDRFSAERLKGVDSTLKIQPAELGDSAMYLCASSLGRTSGTNTGELFFGEGSRLTVL.